Below are 27 T cell receptor beta chains sequenced from a single sample in a study of OX40 agonist ivuxolimab in advanced cancers. Receptor amplification or capture employed the immunoSEQ multiplex PCR assay. TCRdb took this table from immuneACCESS and kept in-frame rearrangements with V and J called. Such tables lack part of the clones; where checked against another copy, unresolved V genes explain under half of the gap, and the rest is unexplained. This sample has tens of thousands of clones in its table, and roughly 87% of those were observed once. The ten largest account for about 26% of the sample. The material sequenced was CD4+ or CD8+ T cells sorted from blood, taken in a trial of the OX40 agonist ivuxolimab. The receptors shown here come from an adult with an advanced solid tumor such as melanoma, head and neck, liver or kidney cancer.

The rearrangement links TRBV13 to TRBJ2-1; 7 nucleotides agree with TRBD2. The V gene end was trimmed by 0 bases and the J gene end by 5 bases; junction bases not matched to a gene: 7. CDR3 length equals 16 residues. The germline gives CDR1 PRHDT, CDR2 FYEKMQ (reference sequence). The CDR3 spells CASSLGGLAEDNEQFF. The DNA of the CDR3 is TGTGCCAGCAGCTTAGGCGGGCTAGCGGAGGACAATGAGCAGTTCTTC.

This clone has just one count. The chain is built from TRBV4-2 and TRBJ2-1; D is possibly TRBD1 (7 bases). The CDR3 length is 15 residues. Trimming shortened V by 0 bases and J by 7 bases, and 13 bases separated the two germline ends. Germline V gives CDR1 LGHNA, CDR2 YNFKEQ. In DNA, the CDR3 is TGTGCCAGCAGCCAAGATGGAGGGGGCGGGAATGAGCAGTTCTTC. Protein product: CASSQDGGGGNEQFF.

This clone occurred a few times. The chain links TRBV6-5 to TRBJ1-6, with a tentative D call TRBD1 (6 bases). Germline CDR1 and CDR2: MNHEY and SVGAGI. Between the trimmed V and J ends, which lost 10 bases and 7 bases, there was a span of 14 bases. This CDR3 has 13 amino acids. The CDR3 bases are TGTGCCACCGCGGGGGCTTGGAATTCACCCCTCCACTTT. Translation gives CATAGAWNSPLHF.

V and J are TRBV18 and TRBJ2-5; D assignment may be TRBD1 or TRBD2 (7 bases each). Germline values: CDR1 KGHSH, CDR2 LQKENI. The CDR3 runs to 15 residues. V lost 5 bases, J lost 5 bases, and 18 bases lay in between. The CDR3 bases are TGTGCCAGCTCAACAATGACAGGGCGGGAGGAGACCCAGTACTTC. Its translation is CASSTMTGREETQYF. Variable domain in full (rest from reference TRBV18 and TRBJ2-5): NAGVMQNPRHLVRRRGQEARLRCSPMKGHSHVYWYRQLPEEGLKFMVYLQKENIIDESGMPKERFSAEFPKEGPSILRIQQVVRGDSAAYFCASSTMTGREETQYFGPGTRLLVL.

The chain uses TRBV11-2 and TRBJ2-7, with TRBD2 matching 7 bases. Germline CDR1 reads SGHAT; CDR2 reads FQNNGV. CDR3 length: 15 residues. The V and J ends lost 2 bases and 0 bases, in that order; junction bases with no gene match: 4. This chain's CDR3 is CASSLMGGSSYEQYF. Here the CDR3 DNA reads TGTGCCAGCAGCTTAATGGGGGGGAGCTCCTACGAGCAGTACTTC.

J is TRBJ2-1 and V is TRBV7-8; D not certain. The germline gives CDR1 SGHVS, CDR2 FQNEAQ. This CDR3 comprises 15 residues. Trimming pared 4 bases from V and 3 bases from J, leaving 13 bases between. The CDR3 DNA reads as TGTGCCAGCAGCTCCCATATTGCCGGCTACAATGAGCAGTTCTTC. Translating gives CASSSHIAGYNEQFF. The full variable domain, with the rest looked up from reference TRBV7-8 and TRBJ2-1, is GAGVSQSPRYKVAKRGQDVALRCDPISGHVSLFWYQQALGQGPEFLTYFQNEAQLDKSGLPSDRFFAERPEGSVSTLKIQRTQQEDSAVYLCASSSHIAGYNEQFFGPGTRLTVL.

Regarding this clone: One junction end does not reproduce the germline sequence, and a read error may be involved. The J gene is TRBJ1-5, the V gene TRBV6-1, with D possibly matching TRBD1 (5 bases). This CDR3 is 15 amino acids long. CDR1 is MNHNS, CDR2 SASEGT, per germline. The CDR3 reads CASREGALSNQPQHF. CDR3 nucleotides: TGTGCCAGCAGGGAAGGGGCCCTTAGCAATCAGCCCCAGCATTTT.

The rearrangement links TRBV6-5 to TRBJ2-1; 9 positions match TRBD1. The CDR3 consists of 14 residues. Germline V gene lookup returns CDR1 MNHEY and CDR2 SVGAGI. V shed 7 bases and J 10 bases; nucleotides not matched to a gene: 11. The CDR3, as DNA: TGTGCCAGCAATACAGGGGGCGTATCGTTCGAGCAGTTCTTC. This gives the protein CASNTGGVSFEQFF.

This chain uses TRBV19 with TRBJ1-4, with 11 bases that match TRBD1. The CDR3 runs 14 residues. With 11 bases clipped from V and 7 bases from J, the junction kept 9 bases outside the gene matches. Germline loops: CDR1 LNHDA, CDR2 SQIVND (reference sequence). The CDR3 sequence: CACPVGTGGEKLFF. The CDR3 bases are TGTGCCTGCCCGGTGGGGACAGGGGGTGAAAAACTGTTTTTT.

The genes are TRBV19 and TRBJ1-5; 8 nucleotides align to TRBD1. V shed 5 bases, J shed 1 base, and the junction held 10 bases outside the gene matches. The CDR3 contains 17 residues. Germline loops: CDR1 LNHDA, CDR2 SQIVND (reference sequence). CDR3 protein: CASSWTGNSRSNQPQHF. The CDR3 DNA follows: TGTGCCAGTAGTTGGACAGGGAATAGTAGGAGCAATCAGCCCCAGCATTTT.

The V gene is TRBV7-9, the J gene TRBJ2-7; D not certain. The V gene's germline CDR1 is SEHNR and CDR2 FQNEAQ (reference sequence). Trimming removed 5 bases from V and 2 bases from J, with 19 bases in between. The CDR3 covers 16 residues. The CDR3 here is CASSPTDRNDPYEQYF. The CDR3 DNA sequence: TGTGCCAGCAGCCCTACCGACCGAAATGACCCCTACGAGCAGTACTTC.

The chain carries TRBV11-2 and TRBJ2-5, with D perhaps matching TRBD2 (5 bases). The V gene's germline CDR1 is SGHAT and CDR2 FQNNGV. The CDR3 totals 14 residues. The V gene lost 0 bases and the J gene lost 5 bases, with 10 bases spanning the gap. CDR3 bases: TGTGCCAGCAGCTTAGAGGGAGCTGGGGAGACCCAGTACTTC. It yields the protein CASSLEGAGETQYF.

The chain joins TRBV5-1 to TRBJ2-1; 13 nucleotides align to TRBD2. This CDR3 is 17 amino acids long. Germline V gives CDR1 SGHRS, CDR2 YFSETQ. Trimming removed 0 bases from V and 8 bases from J; junction bases left unmatched: 8. As DNA, the CDR3 is TGCGCCAGCAGCTTGGTGGGACTAGCGGGGAGGGCGGATGAGCAGTTCTTC. Its translation is CASSLVGLAGRADEQFF.

The rearrangement joins TRBV2 to TRBJ1-2; D ambiguous. CDR1 is SNHLY, CDR2 FYNNEI, per germline. This CDR3 has 16 residues. V lost 8 bases to trimming and J lost 4 bases, with 23 bases between them. The CDR3 DNA is TGTGCCAGCGCCCCAGCTTCGGGCGGAACCCTCTATGGCTACACCTTC. Its protein is CASAPASGGTLYGYTF.

The chain uses TRBV6-5 and TRBJ2-7, with D possibly matching TRBD2 (6 bases). V was shortened by 6 bases and J by 1 base, with 10 bases between the two germline ends. This CDR3 has 13 amino acids. Germline CDR1 MNHEY, CDR2 SVGAGI. CDR3 bases: TGTGCCAGCAGACTACGGGAGTCCTACGAGCAGTACTTC. As protein: CASRLRESYEQYF.

The sample holds one count of this clone. Here the CDR3 reads CASSLGSRFAYEQYF. The CDR3 DNA sequence: TGTGCCAGCAGCTTGGGGAGCAGGTTCGCCTACGAGCAGTACTTC. The gene calls are TRBV11-1 and TRBJ2-7; perhaps TRBD2 as D (5 bases). Germline assignment: CDR1 SGHAT and CDR2 FQDESV (reference sequence). V was pared by 3 bases and J by 2 bases, with 14 bases between. This CDR3 has 15 amino acids.

The chain combines TRBV7-2 with TRBJ2-3; D uncertain. The CDR3 contains 16 residues. Germline CDR1 reads SGHTA; CDR2 reads FQGNSA. Trimming left V 4 bases short and J 5 bases short, with 19 bases between. The CDR3: CASSSGPHGFRDTQYF. The CDR3 bases are TGTGCCAGCAGCTCCGGACCACACGGGTTTAGAGATACGCAGTATTTT.

This chain connects TRBV28 to TRBJ1-1; D gene uncertain. The V and J ends lost 5 bases and 8 bases respectively, with 12 bases between them. CDR1 is MDHEN and CDR2 is SYDVKM in the germline V gene. The CDR3 is 12 amino acids. Here the CDR3 DNA reads TGTGCCAGCAGTACCGACAAGACCGAAGCTTTCTTT. Its translation is CASSTDKTEAFF.

The chain employs TRBV12-2 and TRBJ1-2; the D call in the table, TRBD1, was not verified against the DNA. TRBV12-2 is a pseudogene segment. This CDR3 has 13 residues. The CDR3 DNA is TGTGCAAGTCGCCTTACACTGGACAGGGCCCACACCTTC. This translates into CASRLTLDRAHTF.

V usage is TRBV10-3 and J usage is TRBJ1-1, with D possibly being TRBD1 (5 bases). This CDR3 has 13 residues. V dropped 9 bases and J dropped 4 bases, with 15 bases sitting between them. Per germline, CDR1 ENHRY and CDR2 SYGVKD. This CDR3 is CAIRQTVGTEAFF. CDR3 coding DNA: TGTGCCATACGACAGACAGTTGGCACTGAAGCTTTCTTT.

CDR3: CASSSRGNYGYTF. In nucleotides, the CDR3 is TGTGCCAGCAGCTCAAGGGGGAACTATGGCTACACCTTC. This chain joins TRBV7-6 and TRBJ1-2; possibly TRBD1 for D (6 bases). Germline V gives CDR1 SGHVS, CDR2 FNYEAQ. Between the trimmed V and J ends, which lost 4 bases and 2 bases, there was a span of 8 bases. This CDR3 has 13 residues.

V usage is TRBV6-5 and J usage is TRBJ2-7, with 11 bases identical to TRBD2. The ends lost 2 bases at V and 7 bases at J; junction bases unmatched: 1. CDR3 size: 13 residues. Germline-derived CDR1 and CDR2 are MNHEY and SVGAGI. CDR3 loop: CASSYVAGGEQYF. The CDR3 DNA reads TGTGCCAGCAGTTACGTAGCGGGAGGGGAGCAGTACTTC.

The rearrangement links TRBV29-1 to TRBJ1-3; D remains ambiguous. Deletions cut 3 bases from V and 0 bases from J, with 12 bases between. In germline, CDR1 is SQVTM, CDR2 ANQGSEA. The CDR3 length is 15 residues. CDR3 amino acids: CSVDLSGNSGNTIYF. CDR3 nucleotides: TGCAGCGTTGACCTAAGCGGAAACTCTGGAAACACCATATATTTT.

The CDR3 loop reads CASSFSSGLNTEAFF. The DNA of the CDR3 is TGTGCCAGCAGTTTCAGTTCCGGTTTGAACACTGAAGCTTTCTTT. The V gene is TRBV28, the J gene TRBJ1-1; D uncertain. CDR3 length equals 15 residues. The V gene lost 3 bases and the J gene lost 0 bases, with 11 bases spanning the gap. Germline lookup yields CDR1 MDHEN and CDR2 SYDVKM.

A remark on this clone: The junction does not match germline at one end; this may be a read error. CDR3 DNA sequence: TGTGCCTGGAGCACCGGGATTAGCAATCAGTCCCAGCATTTT. This translates into CAWSTGISNQSQHF. The chain uses TRBV30 and TRBJ1-5; D unresolved. Germline assignment: CDR1 GTSNPN and CDR2 SVGIG (reference sequence). This CDR3 region has 14 residues.

This clone occurred a few times. V gene TRBV6-4 combines with J gene TRBJ2-1; TRBD1 matches at 10 bases. This CDR3 region has 15 residues. With 6 bases clipped from V and 9 bases from J, the junction kept 11 bases outside the gene matches. CDR1 MRHNA and CDR2 SNTAGT come from the germline V gene. The CDR3 nucleotides are TGTGCCAGCAGCACATACGGGACAGGGGTTGGTGAGCAGTTCTTC. Its protein is CASSTYGTGVGEQFF.

This sequence joins TRBV13 and TRBJ1-2, with 11 bases that match TRBD1. V lost 8 bases, J lost 8 bases, and 13 bases stayed unmatched. Per germline, CDR1 PRHDT and CDR2 FYEKMQ (reference sequence). The length of the CDR3 is 15 residues. CDR3 amino acids: CASAGEGGTGGGYTF. The CDR3 DNA is TGTGCCAGCGCAGGAGAGGGAGGGACAGGGGGAGGCTACACCTTC.